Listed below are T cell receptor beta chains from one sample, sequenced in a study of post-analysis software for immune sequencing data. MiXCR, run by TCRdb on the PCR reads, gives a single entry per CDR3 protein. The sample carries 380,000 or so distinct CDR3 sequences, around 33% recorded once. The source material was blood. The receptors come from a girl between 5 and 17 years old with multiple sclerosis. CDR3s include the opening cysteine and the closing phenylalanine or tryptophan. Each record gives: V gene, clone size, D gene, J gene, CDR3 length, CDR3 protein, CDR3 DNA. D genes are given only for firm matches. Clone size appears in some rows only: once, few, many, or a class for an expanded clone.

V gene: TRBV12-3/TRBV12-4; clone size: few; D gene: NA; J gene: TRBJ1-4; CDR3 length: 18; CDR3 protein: CASSLGLRTLATNEKLFF; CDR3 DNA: TGTGCCAGCAGCCTGGGACTTCGCACACTAGCAACTAATGAAAAACTGTTTTTT
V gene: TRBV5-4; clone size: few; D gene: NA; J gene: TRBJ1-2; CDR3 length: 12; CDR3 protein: CASSLEGAGYTF; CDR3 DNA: TGTGCCAGCAGCTTGGAAGGGGCGGGCTACACCTTC
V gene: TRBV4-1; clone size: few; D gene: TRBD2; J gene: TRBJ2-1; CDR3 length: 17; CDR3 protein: CASSQGASGRVENEQFF; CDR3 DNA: TGCGCCAGCAGCCAAGGGGCTAGCGGGAGGGTGGAGAATGAGCAGTTCTTC
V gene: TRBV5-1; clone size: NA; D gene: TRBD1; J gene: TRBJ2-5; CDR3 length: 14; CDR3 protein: CASSFGTAQETQYF; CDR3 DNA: TGCGCCAGCAGCTTCGGGACAGCGCAAGAGACCCAGTACTTC
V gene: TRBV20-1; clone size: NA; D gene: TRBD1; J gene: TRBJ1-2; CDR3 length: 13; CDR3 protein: CSARDRLSYGYTF; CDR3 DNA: TGCAGTGCTAGGGACAGGCTTAGCTATGGCTACACCTTC
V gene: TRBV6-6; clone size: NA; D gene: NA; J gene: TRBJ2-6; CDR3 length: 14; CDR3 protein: CASSQPSGANVLTF; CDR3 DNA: TGTGCCAGCAGTCAGCCCTCTGGGGCCAACGTCCTGACTTTC
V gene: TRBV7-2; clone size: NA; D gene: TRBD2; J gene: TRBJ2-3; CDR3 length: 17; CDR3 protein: CASSLSGGSPSTDTQYF; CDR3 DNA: TGTGCCAGCAGCCTAAGCGGGGGGTCTCCTAGCACAGATACGCAGTATTTT
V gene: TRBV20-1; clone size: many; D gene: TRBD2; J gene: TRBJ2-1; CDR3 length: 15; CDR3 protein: CSARYGLAGGGEQFF; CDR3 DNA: TGCAGTGCTAGATATGGGCTAGCGGGGGGGGGAGAGCAGTTCTTC
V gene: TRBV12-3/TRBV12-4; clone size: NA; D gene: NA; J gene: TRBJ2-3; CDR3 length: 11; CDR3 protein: CATSAWDTQYF; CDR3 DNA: TGTGCCACCAGTGCGTGGGATACGCAGTATTTT
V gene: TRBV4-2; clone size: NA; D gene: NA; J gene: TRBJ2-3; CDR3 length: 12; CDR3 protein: CASSQEEDTQYF; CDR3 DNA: TGTGCCAGCAGCCAAGAAGAAGACACGCAGTATTTT
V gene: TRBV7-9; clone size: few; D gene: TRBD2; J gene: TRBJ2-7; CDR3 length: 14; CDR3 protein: CASSSGGASYEQYF; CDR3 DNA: TGTGCCAGCAGCTCCGGGGGGGCCTCGTACGAGCAGTACTTC
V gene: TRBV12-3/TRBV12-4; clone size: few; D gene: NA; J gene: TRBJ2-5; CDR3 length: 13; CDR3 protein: CASSPQLEETQYF; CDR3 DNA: TGTGCCAGCAGTCCCCAGTTAGAAGAGACCCAGTACTTC
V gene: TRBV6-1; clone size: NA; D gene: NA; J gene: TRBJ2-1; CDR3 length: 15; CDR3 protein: CASSEARRAYNEQFF; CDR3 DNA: TGTGCCAGCAGTGAAGCAAGGAGGGCCTACAATGAGCAGTTCTTC
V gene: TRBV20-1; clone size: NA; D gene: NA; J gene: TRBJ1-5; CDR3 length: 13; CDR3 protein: CSAGRQDNQPQHF; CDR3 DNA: TGCAGTGCTGGCCGACAGGACAATCAGCCCCAGCATTTT
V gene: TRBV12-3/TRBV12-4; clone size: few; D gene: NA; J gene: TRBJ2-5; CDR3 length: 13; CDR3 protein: CASSRDRRETQYF; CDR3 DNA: TGTGCCAGCAGTCGGGACCGGAGGGAGACCCAGTACTTC
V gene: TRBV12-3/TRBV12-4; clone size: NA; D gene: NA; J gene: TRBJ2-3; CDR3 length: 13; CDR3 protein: CASSSTGGGTQYF; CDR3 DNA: TGTGCCAGCAGTTCGACAGGAGGGGGTACGCAGTATTTT
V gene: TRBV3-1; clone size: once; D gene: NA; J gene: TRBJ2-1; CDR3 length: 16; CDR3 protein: CASSQVGLAGYNEQFF; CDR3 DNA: TGTGCCAGCAGCCAAGTGGGGCTAGCAGGCTACAATGAGCAGTTCTTC
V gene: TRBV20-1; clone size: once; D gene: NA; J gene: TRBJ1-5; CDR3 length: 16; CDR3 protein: CSARTQGRMSNQPQHF; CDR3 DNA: TGCAGTGCTAGAACACAGGGACGGATGAGCAATCAGCCCCAGCATTTT